The text below deals with one T cell receptor (beta chain). Authors' data handling: By means of reference gene primer amplification, nucleated cell counts were estimated. TCRdb keeps only in-frame clones here, not all; method: immunoSEQ multiplex PCR. From that table come the V and J calls and clone size; the DNA was used to work out D and trimming. Of roughly 260,000 clones listed, over 80% are singletons. The CDR3 totals 16 residues. Germline CDR1 MDHEN, CDR2 SYDVKM. Trimming took 2 bases from V and 0 from J, leaving 12 bases between them. The sample comes from a study of blood T cell repertoires in COVID-19.

This sequence was found in a woman between 18 and 29 years old who had recovered from COVID-19. This sequence joins TRBV28 and TRBJ2-3, with D perhaps TRBD1 (6 bases). Sequencing input: PBMCs or T cells enriched from blood (not recorded which). The CDR3 is CASSLGQTTSTDTQYF. DNA of the CDR3: TGTGCCAGCAGTTTAGGACAGACAACTAGCACAGATACGCAGTATTTT.